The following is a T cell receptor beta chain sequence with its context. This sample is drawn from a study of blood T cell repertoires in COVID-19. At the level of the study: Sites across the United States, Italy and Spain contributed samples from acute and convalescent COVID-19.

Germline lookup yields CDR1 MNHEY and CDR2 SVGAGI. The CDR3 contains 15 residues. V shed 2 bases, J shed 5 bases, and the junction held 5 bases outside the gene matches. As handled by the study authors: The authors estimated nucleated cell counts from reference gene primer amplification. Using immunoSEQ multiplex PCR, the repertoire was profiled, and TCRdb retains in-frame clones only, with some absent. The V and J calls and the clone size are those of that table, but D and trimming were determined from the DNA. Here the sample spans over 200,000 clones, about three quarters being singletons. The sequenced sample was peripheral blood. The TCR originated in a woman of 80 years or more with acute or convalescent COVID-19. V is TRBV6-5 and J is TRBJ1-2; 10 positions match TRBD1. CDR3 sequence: CASSYRGDRGYGYTF. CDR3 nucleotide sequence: TGTGCCAGCAGTTACCGCGGGGACAGGGGATATGGCTACACCTTC.